Shown below are 23 T cell receptor beta chains from a single sample sequenced in a study of T cell responses to AZD1222 COVID-19 vaccine. Generated by immunoSEQ multiplex PCR, the TCRdb table keeps only in-frame clones and is missing some. In the table there are 120,000 or so clones, approximately 90% of which are singletons. Specimen: peripheral blood, collected 28 days after the second dose of the MenACWY control vaccine. Source of these receptors: an adult who received the MenACWY meningococcal vaccine as a control.

This clone was recorded only once. Written as DNA, the CDR3 is TGCGCCAGCAGCTTGGAGGGTATTCGGGCGGCTAGCCGCGAGACCCAGTACTTC. Protein product: CASSLEGIRAASRETQYF. V is TRBV5-1 and J is TRBJ2-5; perhaps TRBD2 as D (5 bases). Trimming pared 0 bases from V and 5 bases from J, leaving 23 bases between. Germline lookup yields CDR1 SGHRS and CDR2 YFSETQ. The CDR3 covers 18 residues.

This rearrangement joins TRBV10-3 to TRBJ2-1, with D uncertain. CDR1 and CDR2 from the germline V gene are ENHRY and SYGVKD. The CDR3 is 13 amino acids. With 3 bases removed from V and 5 bases from J, the gap between germline ends came to 8 bases. CDR3 residues: CAISDGNHNEQFF. The DNA for the CDR3 is TGTGCCATCAGTGATGGGAACCACAATGAGCAGTTCTTC.

The chain employs TRBV10-3 and TRBJ2-1; 10 bases are a match to TRBD2. There are 13 residues in the CDR3. Germline CDR1 ENHRY, CDR2 SYGVKD. J was trimmed by 9 bases and V by 4 bases; bases with no gene match: 3. This CDR3 is CAISGGLASEQFF. In nucleotides, the CDR3 is TGTGCCATCAGTGGGGGACTAGCGTCTGAGCAGTTCTTC.

V usage is TRBV7-6 and J usage is TRBJ2-3; 11 bases line up with TRBD2. The CDR3 totals 15 residues. After removal of 3 bases from V and 4 bases from J, the junction contained 3 bases not matched to a gene. Germline CDR1 is SGHVS and CDR2 is FNYEAQ. The CDR3 reads CASSFLAGGADTQYF. CDR3 DNA sequence: TGTGCCAGCAGCTTCCTAGCGGGAGGCGCAGATACGCAGTATTTT.

The chain employs TRBV7-2 and TRBJ2-1, with 8 bases identical to TRBD2. This CDR3 has 12 amino acids. Germline lookup yields CDR1 SGHTA and CDR2 FQGNSA. J lost 7 bases, V lost 11 bases, and 7 bases had no gene match. The CDR3 DNA follows: TGTGCCGGCGTCAGCGGGGGAAATGAGCAGTTCTTC. Amino acid sequence: CAGVSGGNEQFF.

In nucleotides, the CDR3 is TGTGCCAGCACTAGCGGGAGGGCCGTAGATACGCAGTATTTT. Translated, it gives CASTSGRAVDTQYF. The chain links TRBV7-3 to TRBJ2-3; 12 bases line up with TRBD2. V lost 7 bases to trimming and J lost 5 bases; unmatched junction nucleotides: 4. The CDR3 contains 14 residues. CDR1 SGHTA and CDR2 FQGTGA come from the germline V gene.

This sequence joins TRBV19 and TRBJ2-3; 9 bases match TRBD2. The V gene end was trimmed by 1 base and the J gene end by 3 bases; junction bases not matched to a gene: 2. Germline CDR1 reads LNHDA; CDR2 reads SQIVND (reference sequence). The CDR3 covers 15 residues. The CDR3 region is CASSIGSGGTDTQYF. CDR3 bases: TGTGCCAGTAGTATAGGTAGCGGGGGAACAGATACGCAGTATTTT.

The chain uses TRBV5-8 and TRBJ2-7; a weak D match, TRBD1 (6 bases). This CDR3 comprises 15 residues. V lost 0 bases and J lost 0, with 10 bases in between. Germline loops: CDR1 SGHTS, CDR2 YDEGEE. The CDR3 loop is CASSLGRDNSYEQYV. CDR3 DNA: TGTGCCAGCAGCTTGGGCCGGGACAACTCCTACGAGCAGTACGTC.

This clone was observed once. The V gene is TRBV27, the J gene TRBJ2-4; 12 bases line up with TRBD1. From germline, CDR1 is MNHEY and CDR2 SMNVEV (reference sequence). With 6 bases clipped from V and 6 bases from J, the junction kept 3 bases outside the gene matches. CDR3 length: 14 amino acids. In DNA form, the CDR3 reads TGTGCCAGCAGGGGACAGGGGGCATCAAACATTCAGTACTTC. This translates into CASRGQGASNIQYF.

This chain connects TRBV6-1 to TRBJ2-2; 8 bases align to TRBD2. This CDR3 is built from 17 residues. The germline CDR1 and CDR2 sequences are MNHNS and SASEGT. Trimming took 4 bases from V and 4 from J; bases not matched to a gene: 11. The CDR3 DNA sequence: TGTGCCAGCAGTGCTCAACTAGCGGCCGGGGGCACCGGGGAGCTGTTTTTT. Its translation is CASSAQLAAGGTGELFF.

The chain has TRBV18 and TRBJ2-2; D is possibly TRBD1 or TRBD2 (5 bases each). Trimming pared 3 bases from V and 4 bases from J, leaving 18 bases between. The CDR3 length is 17 residues. The germline CDR1 and CDR2 sequences are KGHSH and LQKENI. The CDR3 loop is CASSPIRTPQGTGELFF. The CDR3 DNA is TGTGCCAGCTCACCGATACGGACTCCGCAGGGCACCGGGGAGCTGTTTTTT.

V is TRBV9 and J is TRBJ2-3; the match to TRBD2 covers 11 bases. CDR3 length: 16 residues. V shed 4 bases, J shed 8 bases, and the junction held 12 bases outside the gene matches. Germline CDR1 SGDLS, CDR2 YYNGEE. CDR3 protein: CASSREASGGLGTQYF. The CDR3 DNA follows: TGTGCCAGCAGCAGAGAGGCTAGCGGGGGGTTGGGTACGCAGTATTTT.

The genes are TRBV28 and TRBJ1-5; D gene ambiguous. Germline V gene data show CDR1 as MDHEN and CDR2 as SYDVKM. CDR3 length: 12 amino acids. V lost 2 bases to trimming and J lost 6 bases, with 5 bases between them. CDR3 sequence: CASSLSTQPQHF. The CDR3 DNA reads TGTGCCAGCAGTTTAAGTACTCAGCCCCAGCATTTT.

The chain recombines TRBV5-3 with TRBJ2-7; 7 positions match TRBD2. TRBV5-3 is an ORF, with its function uncertain. The CDR3 has 14 amino acids. With 4 bases clipped from V and 4 bases from J, the junction kept 8 bases outside the gene matches. The CDR3 DNA is TGTGCCAGAAGCCTCAGCGGAGCGGGGTACGAGCAGTACTTC. This translates into CARSLSGAGYEQYF.

The chain couples TRBV9 to TRBJ1-4, with D maybe TRBD1 (5 bases). The CDR3 sequence is 15 residues long. Germline V gene lookup returns CDR1 SGDLS and CDR2 YYNGEE. V lost 0 bases and J lost 5, with 11 bases in between. The CDR3 here is CASSVGGERNEKLFF. In DNA, the CDR3 is TGTGCCAGCAGCGTAGGGGGCGAAAGGAATGAAAAACTGTTTTTT.

The chain uses TRBV28 and TRBJ2-7, with D possibly matching TRBD2 (5 bases). The CDR3 sequence is 11 residues long. V dropped 9 bases and J dropped 3 bases, with 9 bases sitting between them. Germline lookup yields CDR1 MDHEN and CDR2 SYDVKM. CDR3 coding DNA: TGTGCCAGTAACCGGGGCTACGAGCAGTACTTC. Protein sequence: CASNRGYEQYF.

J is TRBJ1-2 and V is TRBV19, with D tentatively TRBD1 (5 bases). Germline V lookup: CDR1 LNHDA, CDR2 SQIVND (reference sequence). The CDR3 length is 14 residues. V lost 4 bases to trimming and J lost 0 bases, with 9 bases between them. The chain's CDR3 is CASSTAGANYGYTF. CDR3 DNA: TGTGCCAGTAGTACCGCGGGGGCTAACTATGGCTACACCTTC.

The CDR3 protein is CASSPGPHQPQHF. CDR3 in DNA: TGTGCCAGCAGTCCGGGGCCCCATCAGCCCCAGCATTTT. This rearrangement joins TRBV27 to TRBJ1-5, with D perhaps matching TRBD1 (5 bases). V was shortened by 5 bases and J by 5 bases, with 10 bases between the two germline ends. The CDR3 covers 13 residues. Germline assignment: CDR1 MNHEY and CDR2 SMNVEV (reference sequence).

The chain uses TRBV5-1 and TRBJ2-4; D might be TRBD2 (5 bases). CDR3 length: 19 amino acids. Germline assignment: CDR1 SGHRS and CDR2 YFSETQ. V lost 2 bases and J 2 bases, leaving 23 bases between the germline ends. The CDR3 bases are TGCGCCAGCAGCTTACCCCTCCCAATCCTAGCCGGAACCAAAAACATTCAGTACTTC. Protein: CASSLPLPILAGTKNIQYF.

The chain links TRBV10-1 to TRBJ2-7, with 9 positions matching TRBD1. Germline assignment: CDR1 WNHNN and CDR2 SYGVQD (reference sequence). After removal of 9 bases from V and 5 bases from J, the junction contained 2 bases not matched to a gene. The CDR3 length is 11 residues. DNA of the CDR3: TGCGCCAGGGACAGGGGCCACGAGCAGTACGTC. Translation gives CARDRGHEQYV.

The rearrangement uses TRBV30 and TRBJ1-5, with D tentatively TRBD1 (6 bases). The CDR3 is made up of 17 amino acids. Germline V gene data show CDR1 as GTSNPN and CDR2 as SVGIG (reference sequence). V was shortened by 4 bases and J by 3 bases, with 22 bases between the two germline ends. Here the CDR3 reads CAWTDGIMRDTNQPQHF. The CDR3 DNA follows: TGTGCCTGGACCGACGGTATTATGAGGGACACCAATCAGCCCCAGCATTTT.

The rearrangement joins TRBV25-1 to TRBJ1-1; D perhaps matches TRBD1 (5 bases). The germline V gene has CDR1 MGHDK and CDR2 SYGVNS. Deletions cut 5 bases from V and 7 bases from J, with 11 bases between. The CDR3 runs to 12 residues. Here the CDR3 DNA reads TGTGCCAGCAGTTTCCGGGACGGTGAAGCTTTCTTT. This codes for CASSFRDGEAFF.

The chain links TRBV11-2 to TRBJ1-4; no clear D gene. V dropped 0 bases and J dropped 0 bases, with 8 bases sitting between them. The V gene's germline CDR1 is SGHAT and CDR2 FQNNGV. The CDR3 is made up of 16 amino acids. The CDR3 sequence is CASSLDLFATNEKLFF. The CDR3 DNA reads TGTGCCAGCAGCTTAGATCTTTTTGCAACTAATGAAAAACTGTTTTTT. The full variable domain, in which reference TRBV11-2 and TRBJ1-4 provide the parts outside the CDR3, is EAGVAQSPRYKIIEKRQSVAFWCNPISGHATLYWYQQILGQGPKLLIQFQNNGVVDDSQLPKDRFSAERLKGVDSTLKIQPAKLEDSAVYLCASSLDLFATNEKLFFGSGTQLSVL.